The 5 T cell receptor beta chains in this list originate from one sample, sequenced in a study of CD8 T cells in Susac syndrome. Reverse transcription used 0.5 to 1 ug RNA and random hexamers. TCRdb itself ran the immunoSEQ multiplex PCR reads through MiXCR, one entry per CDR3 protein. Of about 180,000 distinct CDR3 sequences listed, roughly 94% are singletons. Sequenced sample: CD4+ T cells from PBMCs. The receptors come from a human donor with Susac syndrome.

The chain is built from TRBV6-5 and TRBJ2-1; D is ambiguous. CDR3 length: 13 residues. V lost 0 bases and J lost 6, with 6 bases in between. Germline V gene sequence: CDR1 MNHEY, CDR2 SVGAGI. The CDR3 bases are TGTGCCAGCAGTTACTCGGTTTCCAATGAGCAGTTCTTC. This gives the protein CASSYSVSNEQFF.

The V and J genes are TRBV20-1 and TRBJ1-2, with D uncertain. With 0 bases removed from V and 2 bases from J, the gap between germline ends came to 16 bases. Germline values: CDR1 DFQATT, CDR2 SNEGSKA (reference sequence). The CDR3 totals 16 residues. The CDR3 is CSARDLGPGSNYGYTF. CDR3 in DNA: TGCAGTGCTAGAGATTTGGGTCCGGGGTCGAACTATGGCTACACCTTC.

V gene TRBV7-9 combines with J gene TRBJ2-1, with D possibly TRBD2 on 6 matching bases. The V end was cut by 2 bases, the J end by 1 base, with 9 bases between. The CDR3 contains 15 residues. CDR1 is SEHNR and CDR2 is FQNEAQ in the germline V gene (reference sequence). CDR3 protein: CASSLPAGSYNEQFF. CDR3 nucleotides: TGTGCCAGCAGCTTACCCGCGGGATCCTACAATGAGCAGTTCTTC.

The chain joins TRBV30 to TRBJ2-5, with TRBD2 as a possible D gene (6 bases). Trimming stripped 1 base from V and 2 bases from J, with 11 bases between. The CDR3 sequence is 14 residues long. Germline V lookup: CDR1 GTSNPN, CDR2 SVGIG (reference sequence). The CDR3 sequence: CAWSAGLPQETQYF. The CDR3 nucleotides read TGTGCCTGGAGTGCGGGACTTCCACAAGAGACCCAGTACTTC.

The chain has TRBV2 and TRBJ1-2, with 7 bases aligning to TRBD1. V shed 7 bases, J shed 5 bases, and the junction held 13 bases outside the gene matches. The CDR3 extends over 15 amino acids. Germline V gene data show CDR1 as SNHLY and CDR2 as FYNNEI. In nucleotides, the CDR3 is TGTGCCAGCATCGTAGACAGGGCGGGAGCTTATGGCTACACCTTC. Residues: CASIVDRAGAYGYTF.